A selection of T cell receptor beta chains follows, all from one sample in a study of tumor-infiltrating lymphocytes in primary liver carcinoma. Each CDR3 protein is one row after TCRdb ran MiXCR on the multiplex PCR reads. The table has about 310,000 distinct CDR3 sequences, almost 60% seen once; the top ten hold more than 15%. The sample was peripheral blood. All receptors derive from a woman aged 25 to 45 with primary liver carcinoma and hepatitis B virus infection. Both conserved end residues are part of each CDR3.

v_gene,j_gene,CDR3aa
TRBV14,TRBJ2-1,CASSPTLGLVGVYNEQFF
TRBV14,TRBJ1-6,CARSLQGGSPLHF
TRBV6-2/TRBV6-3,TRBJ1-6,CASSYSTVGGGTNSPLHF
TRBV30,TRBJ2-7,CARSNSYYEQYF
TRBV30,TRBJ2-7,CALNKQYF
TRBV28,TRBJ2-7,CASTSPSGSYEQYF
TRBV6-5,TRBJ2-1,CASSGDGTHSYNEQFF
TRBV12-3/TRBV12-4,TRBJ2-3,CASSPLEHGTSGNRDTQYF
TRBV7-9,TRBJ1-6,CASQAVVVDSPLHF
TRBV5-4,TRBJ2-2,CASSRDTANTGELFF
TRBV7-9,TRBJ1-6,CAGSLVQAYSPLHF
TRBV7-9,TRBJ1-5,CASSGLTGDQPQHF
TRBV10-3,TRBJ1-1,CAIKTDMNTEAFF
TRBV4-3,TRBJ1-1,CTSNQIGTDPPEAFF
TRBV4-2,TRBJ2-1,CASSLRESPYNEQFF
TRBV12-3/TRBV12-4,TRBJ2-3,CASRIGTDTQYF
TRBV28,TRBJ1-1,CASRLQGTFSEAFF
TRBV29-1,TRBJ2-7,CSGGSGTYEQYF
TRBV11-3,TRBJ1-1,CASCPSGTGRHTEAFF
TRBV10-1,TRBJ2-3,CVSSELGPGSPDTQYF
TRBV19,TRBJ1-5,CASSLALNQPQHF
TRBV11-2,TRBJ2-7,CASSLAEGYEQHF
TRBV6-1,TRBJ2-3,CAGSDYQDTQYF
TRBV7-9,TRBJ2-1,CASSPRTSHDEQFF
TRBV7-9,TRBJ1-1,CASSYPGAVSTEAFF
TRBV24-1,TRBJ2-3,CATAGRGSTDTQYF
TRBV24-1,TRBJ2-2,CATSLASERTGELFF
TRBV11-2,TRBJ2-6,CASSTGTVLFSGANVLTF
TRBV12-3/TRBV12-4,TRBJ2-1,CASSRLRGSYNEQFF
TRBV6-6,TRBJ1-3,CASKPGLTSGGTIYF
TRBV12-3/TRBV12-4,TRBJ2-3,CASTLTSRGTDTQYF
TRBV11-2,TRBJ2-7,CANSLGTTAYEQYF
TRBV12-3/TRBV12-4,TRBJ1-1,CASSLPGRTEAFF
TRBV6-6,TRBJ1-3,CASISRRGSGLPSSGNTIYF
TRBV4-1,TRBJ1-4,CASSQVRTDHNEKLFF
TRBV12-3/TRBV12-4,TRBJ2-6,CASSIGMLMSGANVPTF
TRBV6-6,TRBJ2-1,CASSPVGTPNEQFF
TRBV20-1,TRBJ2-5,CSLTGGPAGTQYF
TRBV11-2,TRBJ2-1,CASSLGRGSGPYNEQFF
TRBV6-4,TRBJ2-6,CASSPLAGERSGANVLTF
TRBV29-1,TRBJ2-3,CSVDSKLTDAQYF
TRBV28,TRBJ2-3,CASTLAGGTDTQYF
TRBV7-9,TRBJ1-4,CASSFATMGEKLFF
TRBV28,TRBJ1-6,CATARASYNSPLHF
TRBV10-3,TRBJ2-3,CAISESTGADTQYF
TRBV28,TRBJ1-3,CASSSPGQPNSGNIIYF
TRBV12-3/TRBV12-4,TRBJ2-7,CASSLHWGMTYEQYF
TRBV29-1,TRBJ2-7,CSITSENGYEQYF
TRBV6-2/TRBV6-3,TRBJ2-4,CASSPGPPHIQYF
TRBV4-2,TRBJ2-1,CASRQFGLAGLNEQFF
TRBV5-6,TRBJ2-7,CASSFRGSSEQYF
TRBV6-5,TRBJ2-3,CASSYGLADSAGTQYF
TRBV29-1,TRBJ2-5,CSVESSQGSWQETQYF